Sequencing of this T cell receptor beta chain was carried out in a study of blood T cell repertoires in COVID-19. The protocol was immunoSEQ multiplex PCR, while the TCRdb copy is restricted to in-frame clones and leaves out a portion. The sample lists roughly 400,000 clones, roughly 84% occurring once. Assignment of participants to cohorts was predicated upon participant-reported clinical history. The sequence was obtained from a woman under 30 who had been exposed to COVID-19. The sample was PBMCs or T cells enriched from blood (not recorded which).

The CDR3 bases are TGTGCCAGTAGTACGCGGGACAGGGTGCCGTCGGGCTACACCTTC. Encoded protein: CASSTRDRVPSGYTF. The chain links TRBV19 to TRBJ1-2; 9 positions match TRBD1. This CDR3 region has 15 residues. Germline CDR1 is LNHDA and CDR2 is SQIVND (reference sequence). Germline trimming cut 4 bases from V and 8 bases from J; bases unmatched to any gene: 11.